The TCR beta chain under discussion was sequenced for a study of follicular helper T cells after annual influenza vaccination. Notes on the study in general: Change in circulating plasmablasts correlated with ICOS+CD38+ cTfh clonality change.

Remarks on this clone: Its antigen is currently unknown.

Time point specified: 2015-2016 season, pre-vaccination. Cells are cTfh (non-naive CD4+CXCR5+PD-1+), split by ICOS and CD38 into double-positive or double-negative. Survey level resolution was used for TCRB sequencing. The method was immunoSEQ multiplex PCR; TCRdb's version includes in-frame clones alone and lacks a portion of them. Of roughly 4,600 clones in the sample, under 90% were seen once. The germline gives CDR1 LNHDA, CDR2 SQIVND (reference sequence). CDR3 size: 16 residues. V gave up 10 bases and J gave up 4 bases; unmatched junction bases: 17. This TCR derives from an adult who received the influenza vaccine. The sample consisted of CXCR5+ CD38- circulating T follicular helper cells from blood, taken on the day of influenza vaccination. Noted subset: circulating Tfh, non-naive CD4+CXCR5+PD-1+ (ICOS+CD38+ or ICOS-CD38-). The V gene is TRBV19, the J gene TRBJ2-3; 7 bases align to TRBD2. This CDR3 is CATKKRGDAGADTQYF. The CDR3 DNA follows: TGTGCCACCAAAAAACGGGGGGACGCCGGGGCAGATACGCAGTATTTT.